The 20 T cell receptor beta chains given below trace back to one sample, sequenced in a study of siplizumab effects on memory and regulatory T cells. The assay was immunoSEQ multiplex PCR, and TCRdb's table has in-frame clones only and misses some. The sample has 90,000 to 130,000 clones, roughly 92% seen once. The sequencing sample was made of CD4+ T cells sorted from blood. These receptors all stem from a human donor in good health.

V gene TRBV7-2 combines with J gene TRBJ2-3; D possibly matches TRBD1 or TRBD2 (5 bases each). V dropped 2 bases and J dropped 6 bases, with 15 bases sitting between them. From germline, CDR1 is SGHTA and CDR2 FQGNSA. The CDR3 contains 15 residues. CDR3 residues: CASSLRRLAGDTQYF. The CDR3 DNA reads as TGTGCCAGCAGCTTAAGGCGGCTAGCAGGGGATACGCAGTATTTT. Complete variable domain (other parts from reference TRBV7-2 and TRBJ2-3): GAGVSQSPSNKVTEKGKDVELRCDPISGHTALYWYRQSLGQGLEFLIYFQGNSAPDKSGLPSDRFSAERTGGSVSTLTIQRTQQEDSAVYLCASSLRRLAGDTQYFGPGTRLTVL.

The chain combines TRBV4-1 with TRBJ1-2, with D maybe TRBD1 (5 bases). Germline-derived CDR1 and CDR2 are MGHRA and YSYEKL. The CDR3 length is 15 residues. V was shortened by 1 base and J by 2 bases, with 11 bases between the two germline ends. The CDR3 spells CASSQAGTLNYGYTF. The CDR3 nucleotides read TGCGCCAGCAGCCAAGCCGGGACGCTGAACTATGGCTACACCTTC.

The chain employs TRBV4-1 and TRBJ1-2; D remains ambiguous. The germline CDR1 and CDR2 sequences are MGHRA and YSYEKL. The CDR3 length is 15 residues. Trimming took off 2 bases at V and 0 bases at J, with 10 bases between the two ends. The DNA of the CDR3 is TGCGCCAGCAGCCAATATCTGAGCACTAACTATGGCTACACCTTC. Amino acids: CASSQYLSTNYGYTF.

The chain employs TRBV4-1 and TRBJ2-3; D gene unclear. The germline V gene has CDR1 MGHRA and CDR2 YSYEKL. The V end was cut by 2 bases, the J end by 4 bases, with 13 bases between. The CDR3 contains 15 residues. The CDR3 is CASSQFGRPPDTQYF. In DNA form, the CDR3 reads TGCGCCAGCAGCCAATTCGGGCGACCTCCAGATACGCAGTATTTT.

This sequence joins TRBV6-1 and TRBJ1-4; 8 nucleotides match TRBD1. Germline CDR1 MNHNS, CDR2 SASEGT. The J segment lost 7 bases and the V segment lost 3 bases, leaving 4 bases of the junction unmatched. The CDR3 has 14 residues. CDR3 DNA: TGTGCCAGCAGTGACAGGGGGCCGGGTGAAAAACTGTTTTTT. Protein sequence: CASSDRGPGEKLFF.

The rearrangement joins TRBV6-6 to TRBJ2-2; the D is unclear. Germline lookup yields CDR1 MNHNY and CDR2 SVGAGI (reference sequence). CDR3 size: 13 residues. V was trimmed by 2 bases and J by 4 bases, leaving 5 bases between them. CDR3 DNA: TGTGCCAGCAGTTACCTCTCCACCGGGGAGCTGTTTTTT. Its protein product is CASSYLSTGELFF.

The chain recombines TRBV5-4 with TRBJ1-2; TRBD1 agrees at 8 bases. V lost 3 bases to trimming and J lost 3 bases; unmatched junction nucleotides: 4. Germline V gene lookup returns CDR1 SGHNT and CDR2 YYREEE (reference sequence). This CDR3 comprises 14 residues. In DNA form, the CDR3 reads TGTGCCAGCAGCTCAGGACAGGGCTACTATGGCTACACCTTC. Its protein is CASSSGQGYYGYTF.

The gene calls are TRBV6-6 and TRBJ2-1; D is undetermined. V dropped 7 bases and J dropped 6 bases, with 10 bases sitting between them. From germline, CDR1 is MNHNY and CDR2 SVGAGI (reference sequence). The CDR3 is 12 amino acids. CDR3: CASMGKSNEQFF. The CDR3 nucleotides are TGTGCCAGCATGGGGAAATCCAATGAGCAGTTCTTC.

This rearrangement joins TRBV6-5 to TRBJ2-7, with a tentative D call TRBD2 (6 bases). The CDR3 is 15 residues long. Germline V gives CDR1 MNHEY, CDR2 SVGAGI. Trimming pared 4 bases from V and 3 bases from J, leaving 16 bases between. DNA for the CDR3: TGTGCCAGCAGTTCCAACCCTCTAGCGATCTACGAGCAGTACTTC. Amino acids: CASSSNPLAIYEQYF.

This chain joins TRBV19 and TRBJ2-2; 8 bases are shared with TRBD1. The J segment lost 2 bases and the V segment lost 7 bases, leaving 6 bases of the junction unmatched. Germline values: CDR1 LNHDA, CDR2 SQIVND (reference sequence). The CDR3 extends over 15 amino acids. CDR3 DNA sequence: TGTGCCAGTAATCTGGGACAGGCTAACACCGGGGAGCTGTTTTTT. This codes for CASNLGQANTGELFF. Full variable domain (missing parts from reference TRBV19 and TRBJ2-2): DGGITQSPKYLFRKEGQNVTLSCEQNLNHDAMYWYRQDPGQGLRLIYYSQIVNDFQKGDIAEGYSVSREKKESFPLTVTSAQKNPTAFYLCASNLGQANTGELFFGEGSRLTVL.

The genes are TRBV5-5 and TRBJ1-2; 7 bases map to TRBD1. The CDR3 runs 15 residues. V shed 4 bases and J 1 base; nucleotides not matched to a gene: 7. The germline gives CDR1 SGHKS, CDR2 YYEKEE (reference sequence). The CDR3 sequence is CASSRTGQDNYGYTF. Written as DNA, the CDR3 is TGTGCCAGCAGCCGAACAGGACAGGATAACTATGGCTACACCTTC.

The rearrangement uses TRBV7-7 and TRBJ2-3; D not resolved. CDR1 SSHAT and CDR2 FNYEAQ come from the germline V gene (reference sequence). This CDR3 has 13 amino acids. V shed 0 bases and J shed 6 bases, with 7 bases lying between them. In DNA form, the CDR3 reads TGTGCCAGCAGCTTAGCGGAGTTGGATACGCAGTATTTT. It is translated as CASSLAELDTQYF.

V usage is TRBV18 and J usage is TRBJ2-3, with 9 bases matching TRBD1. Germline V gene sequence: CDR1 KGHSH, CDR2 LQKENI. J lost 4 bases, V lost 6 bases, and 11 bases had no gene match. The CDR3 contains 16 residues. The CDR3, as DNA: TGTGCCAGCTCCCCTGATGGACAGGGGTCGGCAGATACGCAGTATTTT. Translation gives CASSPDGQGSADTQYF.

The chain employs TRBV6-5 and TRBJ2-3; TRBD2 agrees at 8 bases. With V trimmed by 2 bases and J by 1 base, 5 bases remained unmatched. CDR1 and CDR2 from the germline V gene are MNHEY and SVGAGI. The CDR3 contains 16 residues. The CDR3: CASSYSGSIRTDTQYF. CDR3 DNA sequence: TGTGCCAGCAGTTACAGCGGGAGCATACGCACAGATACGCAGTATTTT.

The chain is built from TRBV5-1 and TRBJ2-1; TRBD1 aligns across 9 bases. There are 16 residues in the CDR3. The germline CDR1 and CDR2 sequences are SGHRS and YFSETQ. The V and J ends lost 2 bases and 5 bases, in that order; junction bases with no gene match: 8. CDR3 loop: CASSFSPGQGNNEQFF. CDR3 in DNA: TGCGCCAGCAGCTTTTCCCCGGGACAGGGAAACAATGAGCAGTTCTTC.

The V and J genes are TRBV7-2 and TRBJ2-3, with D perhaps TRBD2 (5 bases). The V and J ends lost 4 bases and 3 bases respectively, with 8 bases between them. Germline CDR1 and CDR2: SGHTA and FQGNSA. CDR3 size: 13 residues. The DNA for the CDR3 is TGTGCCAGCAGCTCGCGGGCAACAGATACGCAGTATTTT. This gives the protein CASSSRATDTQYF.

This rearrangement joins TRBV10-3 to TRBJ2-7; D might be TRBD1 (6 bases). The length of the CDR3 is 12 residues. Germline-derived CDR1 and CDR2 are ENHRY and SYGVKD. Trimming pared 6 bases from V and 5 bases from J, leaving 11 bases between. CDR3: CAIRDSANEQYF. As DNA, the CDR3 is TGTGCCATCAGGGACAGTGCTAACGAGCAGTACTTC.

In its sample, this clone was seen once. The genes are TRBV7-6 and TRBJ2-4; D call uncertain. The CDR3 extends over 17 amino acids. With 2 bases removed from V and 0 bases from J, the gap between germline ends came to 14 bases. Germline CDR1 reads SGHVS; CDR2 reads FNYEAQ. The CDR3 region has the DNA TGTGCCAGCAGCTTAACCCCCTCCAGGCTAGCCAAAAACATTCAGTACTTC. Residues: CASSLTPSRLAKNIQYF.

The V gene is TRBV6-6, the J gene TRBJ1-2; 10 bases fit TRBD1. The CDR3 contains 15 residues. Trimming removed 2 bases from V and 6 bases from J; junction bases left unmatched: 6. Germline lookup yields CDR1 MNHNY and CDR2 SVGAGI (reference sequence). DNA for the CDR3: TGTGCCAGCAGTTACCGGGACAGGGGAATGGATGGCTACACCTTC. As protein: CASSYRDRGMDGYTF.

J is TRBJ1-2 and V is TRBV19, with D possibly matching TRBD1 (5 bases). CDR1 and CDR2 (germline): LNHDA, SQIVND (reference sequence). This CDR3 has 13 amino acids. The germline V and J ends were trimmed by 8 bases and 6 bases, with 16 bases remaining between them. The CDR3 coding sequence is TGTGCCAGTTCCGTGGGGGGGGTCCATGGCTACACCTTC. Encoded protein: CASSVGGVHGYTF.